Following are 7 T cell receptor beta chains from one sample sequenced in a study of T cells in Graves' hyperthyroidism and ophthalmopathy. Amplification targeted TCR beta CDR3 regions from RNA transcripts. The HTBI primer set served for first-round RT-PCR of the TCR CDR3. Using its own MiXCR run on the multiplex PCR reads, TCRdb lists one record per CDR3 protein. The sample contains 560,000 or so distinct CDR3 sequences, approximately 20% of which appear only once. Sequenced sample: blood. The receptors were sampled from a middle-aged man with Graves' ophthalmopathy.

V gene TRBV6-1 combines with J gene TRBJ1-4, with a tentative D call TRBD1 (6 bases). Per germline, CDR1 MNHNS and CDR2 SASEGT. Between the trimmed V and J ends, which lost 1 base and 4 bases, there was a span of 10 bases. The CDR3 contains 15 residues. CDR3 loop: CASSEDPGVNEKLFF. The CDR3 DNA reads TGTGCCAGCAGTGAAGATCCAGGGGTTAATGAAAAACTGTTTTTT.

The table lists this clonotype with a few counts. This sequence joins TRBV7-9 and TRBJ2-1; perhaps TRBD2 as D (6 bases). The CDR3 is made up of 16 amino acids. The germline CDR1 and CDR2 sequences are SEHNR and FQNEAQ (reference sequence). Trimming took off 0 bases at V and 2 bases at J, with 11 bases between the two ends. The CDR3 region has the DNA TGTGCCAGCAGCTTAGCAGGGACTTTCCCCTACAATGAGCAGTTCTTC. It is translated as CASSLAGTFPYNEQFF.

At least ten counts were recorded for this clonotype. The chain recombines TRBV20-1 with TRBJ2-3; 8 nucleotides align to TRBD2. Per germline, CDR1 DFQATT and CDR2 SNEGSKA (reference sequence). The CDR3 has 15 residues. V shed 3 bases and J 4 bases; nucleotides not matched to a gene: 9. CDR3 nucleotide sequence: TGCAGTGCTAGCGTACGGGAGGGCCGGGCAGATACGCAGTATTTT. Its protein product is CSASVREGRADTQYF.

The chain couples TRBV2 to TRBJ1-5; 7 bases match TRBD1. J was trimmed by 7 bases and V by 9 bases; bases with no gene match: 6. CDR3 length: 12 residues. Germline-derived CDR1 and CDR2 are SNHLY and FYNNEI. CDR3 DNA sequence: TGTGCCAGTCGTCACAGGGGACAGCCCCAGCATTTT. Its protein product is CASRHRGQPQHF.

This clonotype turned up a few times. The genes are TRBV19 and TRBJ1-1; D remains unclear. This CDR3 spans 11 amino acids. The V and J ends lost 5 bases and 7 bases respectively, with 8 bases between them. The germline V gene encodes CDR1 LNHDA and CDR2 SQIVND (reference sequence). The CDR3 DNA reads TGTGCCAGTAGTCATCACTATGAAGCTTTCTTT. This translates into CASSHHYEAFF.

This clonotype has a handful of counts. Here the CDR3 reads CSVGRGAGGILRNEQFF. In DNA form, the CDR3 reads TGCAGCGTTGGGAGGGGGGCTGGCGGGATCCTGAGGAATGAGCAGTTCTTC. The V call is TRBV29-1, the J call TRBJ2-1, with D perhaps given as TRBD1 or TRBD2 (6 bases each). V dropped 4 bases and J dropped 7 bases, with 26 bases sitting between them. Looked up from germline, CDR1 is SQVTM and CDR2 is ANQGSEA. The CDR3 has 17 amino acids.

The chain recombines TRBV24-1 with TRBJ2-2; TRBD2 aligns across 8 bases. Germline lookup yields CDR1 KGHDR and CDR2 SFDVKD. The CDR3 sequence is 14 residues long. V lost 7 bases, J lost 5 bases, and 5 bases stayed unmatched. CDR3 residues: CATRASGPTGELFF. The CDR3 region has the DNA TGTGCCACCAGAGCTAGCGGGCCTACCGGGGAGCTGTTTTTT.